The 13 T cell receptor beta chains below were found in one sample sequenced in a study of Graves' ophthalmopathy and Graves' hyperthyroidism. As the template, RNA transcripts were used to amplify TCR beta CDR3 regions. The authors performed first-round RT-PCR with HTBI primers and then a second-round multiplex PCR. TCRdb called the multiplex PCR reads again in MiXCR, with one record for every CDR3 protein. The sample carries 650,000 to 900,000 distinct CDR3 sequences, 40% recorded once. Sequencing was done on a sample of peripheral blood. Receptor source: an adult man with Graves' ophthalmopathy.

The chain is built from TRBV15 and TRBJ1-4, with a tentative D call TRBD1 (5 bases). V was pared by 3 bases and J by 6 bases, with 20 bases between. There are 17 residues in the CDR3. Germline V gives CDR1 LNHNV, CDR2 YYDKDF (reference sequence). CDR3 bases: TGTGCCACCAGCAGGAGTCGACAGCCGGCCCGATATGAAAAACTGTTTTTT. This sequence encodes CATSRSRQPARYEKLFF.

Of note for this clonotype: The junction departs from the called germline gene at one end, perhaps through a read error. The V and J genes are TRBV2 and TRBJ1-6; no clear D. The CDR3 is 15 amino acids. Germline CDR1 is SNHLY and CDR2 is FYNNEI. CDR3 loop: CASSGYWGTDSPPHF. Written as DNA, the CDR3 is TGTGCCAGCAGTGGGTATTGGGGTACGGATTCACCCCCCCACTTT.

V is TRBV13 and J is TRBJ1-6; D is undetermined. Germline V gene lookup returns CDR1 PRHDT and CDR2 FYEKMQ (reference sequence). V was trimmed by 5 bases and J by 7 bases, leaving 18 bases between them. The CDR3 runs to 16 residues. The CDR3 DNA follows: TGTGCCAGCAGCGCCAGAGTCCTGACGGGGAATTCACCCCTCCACTTT. Its translation is CASSARVLTGNSPLHF.

This clonotype has at least ten counts. V gene TRBV7-9 combines with J gene TRBJ1-4; D call uncertain. CDR3 length: 13 amino acids. From germline, CDR1 is SEHNR and CDR2 FQNEAQ (reference sequence). The ends were cut back, 4 bases at V and 4 bases at J, with 7 bases in the middle. The CDR3 nucleotides read TGTGCCAGCAGCTCCATAGTTAATGAAAAACTGTTTTTT. Translation gives CASSSIVNEKLFF. The full variable domain, completed using reference TRBV7-9 and TRBJ1-4, is DTGVSQNPRHKITKRGQNVTFRCDPISEHNRLYWYRQTLGQGPEFLTYFQNEAQLEKSRLLSDRFSAERPKGSFSTLEIQRTEQGDSAMYLCASSSIVNEKLFFGSGTQLSVL.

The rearrangement links TRBV25-1 to TRBJ2-7; D may be TRBD1 or TRBD2 (5 bases each). Germline V gene sequence: CDR1 MGHDK, CDR2 SYGVNS. There are 14 residues in the CDR3. The V end was cut by 3 bases, the J end by 0 bases, with 9 bases between. In nucleotides, the CDR3 is TGTGCCAGCAGTGACCCGGGGACCTCCTACGAGCAGTACTTC. Encoded protein: CASSDPGTSYEQYF.

This rearrangement joins TRBV7-2 to TRBJ2-7, with D tentatively TRBD2 (5 bases). The CDR3 contains 15 residues. Germline V gene lookup returns CDR1 SGHTA and CDR2 FQGNSA. The germline V and J ends were trimmed by 2 bases and 5 bases, with 16 bases remaining between them. This CDR3 is CASSLIGPRRDEQYF. CDR3 coding DNA: TGTGCCAGCAGCTTAATAGGACCCCGGCGGGACGAGCAGTACTTC.

The chain joins TRBV7-9 to TRBJ2-7; tentative D call: TRBD2 (7 bases). Trimming took off 5 bases at V and 7 bases at J, with 24 bases between the two ends. CDR3 size: 16 residues. Looked up from germline, CDR1 is SEHNR and CDR2 is FQNEAQ (reference sequence). DNA of the CDR3: TGTGCCAGCAGCCCTCGGGGGGCGGGACCACAAGGAGAGCAGTACTTC. It is translated as CASSPRGAGPQGEQYF.

Only a few counts were recorded for this clonotype. CDR3 loop: CATGKGGARTYNSPLHF. The DNA of the CDR3 is TGTGCCACCGGGAAAGGGGGGGCGCGAACCTATAATTCACCCCTCCACTTT. The genes are TRBV15 and TRBJ1-6, with a weak D call TRBD1 (6 bases). Germline CDR1 reads LNHNV; CDR2 reads YYDKDF (reference sequence). The CDR3 has 17 residues. Trimming left V 8 bases short and J 2 bases short, with 19 bases between.

The chain combines TRBV24-1 with TRBJ1-2; no clear D gene. Germline-derived CDR1 and CDR2 are KGHDR and SFDVKD. V lost 11 bases to trimming and J lost 8 bases, with 14 bases between them. The CDR3 length is 11 residues. The CDR3: CASRPRGGYTF. The CDR3 nucleotides are TGTGCCAGCAGGCCCCGCGGCGGCTACACCTTC.

This chain links TRBV4-1 with TRBJ2-7; D uncertain. Between the trimmed V and J ends, which lost 3 bases and 3 bases, there was a span of 15 bases. CDR3 length: 15 amino acids. Germline V lookup: CDR1 MGHRA, CDR2 YSYEKL. The CDR3 DNA follows: TGCGCCAGCAGCCAGGAACAGCAAAAACTCTACGAGCAGTACTTC. Residues: CASSQEQQKLYEQYF.

This clonotype was detected only once. At one boundary the junction diverges from the germline segment, which might be a read error. This chain joins TRBV24-1 and TRBJ1-5; maybe TRBD1 (6 bases). The germline CDR1 and CDR2 sequences are KGHDR and SFDVKD. The CDR3 extends over 14 amino acids. The DNA for the CDR3 is TGTGCCAGCAGTTCAGGGGTTCTTAGTCAGCCCCAGCATTTT. As protein: CASSSGVLSQPQHF.

The chain recombines TRBV27 with TRBJ1-2; unclear D gene. This CDR3 spans 14 amino acids. Trimming stripped 2 bases from V and 7 bases from J, with 14 bases between. Germline-derived CDR1 and CDR2 are MNHEY and SMNVEV (reference sequence). The CDR3 region has the DNA TGTGCCAGCAGTTTAGGCTGGGCAGGAGGTGGCTACACCTTC. Translation gives CASSLGWAGGGYTF.

Only a few counts were recorded for this clonotype. V gene TRBV19 combines with J gene TRBJ1-5; tentative D call: TRBD1 (6 bases). The germline CDR1 and CDR2 sequences are LNHDA and SQIVND (reference sequence). Deletions cut 6 bases from V and 5 bases from J, with 14 bases between. The CDR3 is made up of 14 amino acids. CDR3: CASSPGQSYQPQHF. Here the CDR3 DNA reads TGTGCCAGTAGCCCGGGACAAAGTTATCAGCCCCAGCATTTT. Drawing the rest from reference TRBV19 and TRBJ1-5, the complete variable domain is DGGITQSPKYLFRKEGQNVTLSCEQNLNHDAMYWYRQDPGQGLRLIYYSQIVNDFQKGDIAEGYSVSREKKESFPLTVTSAQKNPTAFYLCASSPGQSYQPQHFGDGTRLSIL.